The clone carrying this TCR beta chain was detected only once. Its antigen is not identified. These data originate in a study of OX40 agonist ivuxolimab in advanced cancers. Study-wide context: The group had a mean age of about 60 years, ranged from 23 to 79, and was roughly 83% male. Eligibility admitted prior anti-PD-1, anti-PD-L1 or anti-CTLA-4 therapy; roughly 39% had some. General observations from the study: There was clonal expansion of CD4+ and CD8+ blood T cells by week 6 at 0.1 to 3.0 mg/kg.

The repertoire was sequenced with immunoSEQ multiplex PCR; TCRdb's copy has only in-frame clones and lacks some. The repertoire holds tens of thousands of clones, approximately 80% seen once, with approximately 1.5% in the top ten. CDR1 and CDR2 (germline): MGHDK, SYGVNS. The V gene lost 4 bases and the J gene lost 0 bases, with 10 bases spanning the gap. The CDR3 loop spans 15 amino acids. J is TRBJ1-5 and V is TRBV25-1, with D maybe TRBD1 (6 bases). The TCR sequence derives from an adult with an advanced solid tumor such as melanoma, head and neck, liver or kidney cancer. The source was CD4+ or CD8+ T cells sorted from blood, collected in a trial of the OX40 agonist ivuxolimab. The CDR3 DNA is TGTGCCAGCAGTGGTGGACAGTATAGCAATCAGCCCCAGCATTTT. The encoded protein is CASSGGQYSNQPQHF.